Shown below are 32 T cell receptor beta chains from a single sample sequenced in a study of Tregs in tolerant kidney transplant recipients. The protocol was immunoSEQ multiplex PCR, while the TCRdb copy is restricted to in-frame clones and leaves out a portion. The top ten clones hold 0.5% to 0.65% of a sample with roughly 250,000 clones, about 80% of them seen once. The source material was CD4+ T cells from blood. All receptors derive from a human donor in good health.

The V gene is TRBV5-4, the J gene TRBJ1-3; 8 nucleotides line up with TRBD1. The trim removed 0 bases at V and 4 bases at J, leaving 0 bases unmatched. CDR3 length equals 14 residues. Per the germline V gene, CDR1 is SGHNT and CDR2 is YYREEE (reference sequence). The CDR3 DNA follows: TGTGCCAGCAGCTTGGGACAGGGGGGAAACACCATATATTTT. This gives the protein CASSLGQGGNTIYF.

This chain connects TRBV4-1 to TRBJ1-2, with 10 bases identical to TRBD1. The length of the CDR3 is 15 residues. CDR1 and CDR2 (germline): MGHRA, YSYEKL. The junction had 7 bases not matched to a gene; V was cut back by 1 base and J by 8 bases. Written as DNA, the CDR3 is TGCGCCAGCAGCCAAGTGGGACAGGGGCCGGGAGGCTACACCTTC. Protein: CASSQVGQGPGGYTF.

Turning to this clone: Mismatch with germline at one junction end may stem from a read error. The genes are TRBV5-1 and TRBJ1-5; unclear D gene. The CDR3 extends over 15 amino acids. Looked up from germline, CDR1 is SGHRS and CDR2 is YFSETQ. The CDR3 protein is CASSLGSTANQPQHF. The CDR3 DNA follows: TGCGCCAGCAGTTTGGGATCAACGGCGAATCAGCCCCAGCATTTT.

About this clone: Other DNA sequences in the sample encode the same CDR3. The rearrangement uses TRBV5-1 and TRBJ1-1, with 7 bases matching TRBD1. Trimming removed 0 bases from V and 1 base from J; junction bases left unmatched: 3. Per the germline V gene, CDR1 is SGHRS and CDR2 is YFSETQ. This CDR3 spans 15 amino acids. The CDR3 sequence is CASSLAGTANTEAFF. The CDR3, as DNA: TGCGCCAGCAGCTTGGCCGGGACAGCGAACACTGAAGCTTTCTTT.

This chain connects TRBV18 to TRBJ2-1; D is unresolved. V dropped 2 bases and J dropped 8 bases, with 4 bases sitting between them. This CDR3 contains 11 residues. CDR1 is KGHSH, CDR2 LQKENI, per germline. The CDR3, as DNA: TGTGCCAGCTCACCATCCGATGAGCAGTTCTTC. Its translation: CASSPSDEQFF.

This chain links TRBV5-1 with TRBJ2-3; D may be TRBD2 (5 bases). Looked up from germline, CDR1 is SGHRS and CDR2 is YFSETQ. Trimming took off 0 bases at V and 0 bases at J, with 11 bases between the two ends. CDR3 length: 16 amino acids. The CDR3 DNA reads TGCGCCAGCAGCTTGGGCGGGTACTCTAGCACAGATACGCAGTATTTT. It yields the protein CASSLGGYSSTDTQYF.

CDR3 protein: CASSGQGQAFF. CDR3 nucleotides: TGTGCCAGCAGTGGACAGGGACAAGCTTTCTTT. This chain links TRBV2 with TRBJ1-1; 7 bases are shared with TRBD1. Germline loops: CDR1 SNHLY, CDR2 FYNNEI. V lost 4 bases to trimming and J lost 9 bases; unmatched junction nucleotides: 2. This CDR3 is built from 11 residues.

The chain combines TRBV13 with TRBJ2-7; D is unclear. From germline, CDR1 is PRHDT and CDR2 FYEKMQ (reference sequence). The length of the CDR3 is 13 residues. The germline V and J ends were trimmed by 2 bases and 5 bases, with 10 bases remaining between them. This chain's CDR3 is CASSLSRNHEQYF. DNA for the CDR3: TGTGCCAGCAGCTTATCCCGAAACCACGAGCAGTACTTC.

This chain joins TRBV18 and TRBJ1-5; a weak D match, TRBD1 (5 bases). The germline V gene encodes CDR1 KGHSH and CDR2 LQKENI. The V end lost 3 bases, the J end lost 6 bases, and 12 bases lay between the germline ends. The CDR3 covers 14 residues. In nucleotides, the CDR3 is TGTGCCAGCTCACCGAGTATCGACAGTCAGCCCCAGCATTTT. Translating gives CASSPSIDSQPQHF.

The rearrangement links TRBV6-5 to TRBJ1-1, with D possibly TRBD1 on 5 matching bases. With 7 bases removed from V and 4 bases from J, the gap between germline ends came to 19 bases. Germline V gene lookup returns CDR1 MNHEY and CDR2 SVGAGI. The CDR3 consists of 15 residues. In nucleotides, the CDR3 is TGTGCCAGCACCCGAGGACAAAGCCCAATCACTGAAGCTTTCTTT. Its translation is CASTRGQSPITEAFF.

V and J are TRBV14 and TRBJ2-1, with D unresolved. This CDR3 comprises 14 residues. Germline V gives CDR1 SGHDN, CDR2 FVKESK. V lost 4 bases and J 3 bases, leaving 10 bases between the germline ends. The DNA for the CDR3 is TGTGCCAGCAGCCCCTCTAGTTTCTACAATGAGCAGTTCTTC. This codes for CASSPSSFYNEQFF.

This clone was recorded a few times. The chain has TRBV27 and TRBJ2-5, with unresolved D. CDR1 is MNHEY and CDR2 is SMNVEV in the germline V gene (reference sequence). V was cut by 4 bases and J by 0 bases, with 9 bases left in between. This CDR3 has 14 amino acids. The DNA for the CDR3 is TGTGCCAGCAGTTCTTGGGGTTACCAAGAGACCCAGTACTTC. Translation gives CASSSWGYQETQYF.

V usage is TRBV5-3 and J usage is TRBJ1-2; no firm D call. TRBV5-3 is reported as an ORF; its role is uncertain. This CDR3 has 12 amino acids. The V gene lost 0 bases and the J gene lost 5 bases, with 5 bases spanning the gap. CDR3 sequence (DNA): TGTGCCAGAAGCTTGGATCCGTATGGCTACACCTTC. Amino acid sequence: CARSLDPYGYTF.

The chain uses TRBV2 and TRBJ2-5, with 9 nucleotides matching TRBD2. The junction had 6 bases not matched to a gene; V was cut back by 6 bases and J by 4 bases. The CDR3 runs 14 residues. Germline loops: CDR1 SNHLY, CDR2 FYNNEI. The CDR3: CASRERGVGETQYF. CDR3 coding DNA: TGTGCCAGCAGGGAGCGGGGGGTAGGAGAGACCCAGTACTTC.

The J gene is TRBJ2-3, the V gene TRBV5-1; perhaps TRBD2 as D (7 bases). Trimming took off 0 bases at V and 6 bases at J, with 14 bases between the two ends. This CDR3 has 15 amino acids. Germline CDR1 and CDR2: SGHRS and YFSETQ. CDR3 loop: CASSLAGTGGDTQYF. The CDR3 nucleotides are TGCGCCAGCAGCTTGGCCGGGACGGGGGGCGATACGCAGTATTTT.

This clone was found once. The CDR3 bases are TGTGCCAGTAGCGGACAGGGCTTCAAGGCTGAAGCTTTCTTT. This codes for CASSGQGFKAEAFF. The rearrangement links TRBV19 to TRBJ1-1; 8 bases are shared with TRBD1. The CDR3 has 14 residues. J lost 6 bases, V lost 6 bases, and 9 bases had no gene match. Germline CDR1 reads LNHDA; CDR2 reads SQIVND (reference sequence). The full variable domain, with the rest looked up from reference TRBV19 and TRBJ1-1, is DGGITQSPKYLFRKEGQNVTLSCEQNLNHDAMYWYRQDPGQGLRLIYYSQIVNDFQKGDIAEGYSVSREKKESFPLTVTSAQKNPTAFYLCASSGQGFKAEAFFGQGTRLTVV.

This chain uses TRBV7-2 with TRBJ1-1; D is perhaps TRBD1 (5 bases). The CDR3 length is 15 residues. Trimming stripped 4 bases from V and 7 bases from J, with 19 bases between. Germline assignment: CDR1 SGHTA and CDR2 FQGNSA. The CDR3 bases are TGTGCCAGCAGCTCACCCGGGACGGCAGAATTTGAAGCTTTCTTT. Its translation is CASSSPGTAEFEAFF.

CDR3 residues: CASSRGLAGALNTGELFF. The CDR3 coding sequence is TGCGCCAGCAGCCGGGGACTAGCGGGAGCCCTGAACACCGGGGAGCTGTTTTTT. The J gene is TRBJ2-2, the V gene TRBV5-1; 14 bases are shared with TRBD2. The germline gives CDR1 SGHRS, CDR2 YFSETQ. Germline trimming cut 4 bases from V and 1 base from J; bases unmatched to any gene: 6. CDR3 length: 18 residues.

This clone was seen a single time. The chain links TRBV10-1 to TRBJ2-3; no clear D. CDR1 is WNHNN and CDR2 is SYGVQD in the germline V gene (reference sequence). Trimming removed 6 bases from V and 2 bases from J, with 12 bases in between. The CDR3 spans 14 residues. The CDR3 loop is CASRAGPHTDTQYF. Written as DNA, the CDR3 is TGCGCCAGCAGGGCCGGCCCCCACACAGATACGCAGTATTTT.

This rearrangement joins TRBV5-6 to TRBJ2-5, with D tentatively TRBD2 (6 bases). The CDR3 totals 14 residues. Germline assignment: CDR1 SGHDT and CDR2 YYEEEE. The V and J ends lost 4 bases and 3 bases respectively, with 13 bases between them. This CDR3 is CASSIRDFEETQYF. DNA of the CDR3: TGTGCCAGCAGCATCCGGGACTTTGAAGAGACCCAGTACTTC.

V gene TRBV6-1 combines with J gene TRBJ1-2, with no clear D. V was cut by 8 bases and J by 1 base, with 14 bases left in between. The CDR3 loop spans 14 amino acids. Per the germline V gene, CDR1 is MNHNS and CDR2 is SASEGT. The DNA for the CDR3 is TGTGCCAGCTATAGGACGGGGTATAACTATGGCTACACCTTC. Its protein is CASYRTGYNYGYTF.

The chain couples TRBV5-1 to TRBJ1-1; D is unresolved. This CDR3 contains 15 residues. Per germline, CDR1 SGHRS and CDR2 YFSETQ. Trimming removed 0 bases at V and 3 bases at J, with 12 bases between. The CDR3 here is CASSLVGVMDTEAFF. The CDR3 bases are TGCGCCAGCAGCTTGGTTGGCGTGATGGACACTGAAGCTTTCTTT.

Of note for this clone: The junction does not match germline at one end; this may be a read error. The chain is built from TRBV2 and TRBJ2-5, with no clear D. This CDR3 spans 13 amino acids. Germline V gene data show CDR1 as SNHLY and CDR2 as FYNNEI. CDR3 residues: CAGSDGLGETQYF. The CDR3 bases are TGTGCCGGCAGTGACGGCTTAGGAGAGACCCAGTACTTC.

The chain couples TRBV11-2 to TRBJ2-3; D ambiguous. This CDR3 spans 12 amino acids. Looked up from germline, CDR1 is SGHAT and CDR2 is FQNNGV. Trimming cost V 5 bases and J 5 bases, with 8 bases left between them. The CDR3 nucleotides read TGTGCCAGCAGCCCAGGCCTAGATACGCAGTATTTT. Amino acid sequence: CASSPGLDTQYF.

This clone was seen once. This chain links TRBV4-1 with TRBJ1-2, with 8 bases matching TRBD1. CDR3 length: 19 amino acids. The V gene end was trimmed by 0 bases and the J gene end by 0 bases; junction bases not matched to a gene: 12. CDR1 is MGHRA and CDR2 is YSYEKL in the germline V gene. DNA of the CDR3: TGCGCCAGCAGCCAAGACGAAAGGACAGGGCTCGCCGCTAACTATGGCTACACCTTC. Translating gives CASSQDERTGLAANYGYTF.

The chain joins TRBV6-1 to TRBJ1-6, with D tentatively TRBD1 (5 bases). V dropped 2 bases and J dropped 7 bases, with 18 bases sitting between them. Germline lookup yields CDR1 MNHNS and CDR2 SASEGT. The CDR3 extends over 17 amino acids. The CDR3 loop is CASSEWRGGKVNSPLHF. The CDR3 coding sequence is TGTGCCAGCAGTGAATGGCGGGGGGGAAAGGTAAATTCACCCCTCCACTTT.

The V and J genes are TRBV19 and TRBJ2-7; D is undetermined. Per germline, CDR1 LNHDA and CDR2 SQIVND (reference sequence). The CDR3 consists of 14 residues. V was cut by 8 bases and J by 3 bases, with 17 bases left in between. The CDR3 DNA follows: TGTGCCAGTGCATTGAGAGACACAGACTACGAGCAGTACTTC. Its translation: CASALRDTDYEQYF.

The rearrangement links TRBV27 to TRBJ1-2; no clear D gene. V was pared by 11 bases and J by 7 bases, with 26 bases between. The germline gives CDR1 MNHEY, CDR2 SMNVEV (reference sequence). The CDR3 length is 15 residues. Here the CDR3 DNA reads TGTGCCCCCATGCTGTATAGGTTCCCCACCGTTGGCTACACCTTC. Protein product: CAPMLYRFPTVGYTF.

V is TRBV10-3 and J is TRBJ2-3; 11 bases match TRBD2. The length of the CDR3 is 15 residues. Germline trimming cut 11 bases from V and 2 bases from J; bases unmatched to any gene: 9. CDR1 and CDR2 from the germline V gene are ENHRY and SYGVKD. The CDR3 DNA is TGTGCCTCAAGTAGCGGGGGGGGATTCACAGATACGCAGTATTTT. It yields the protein CASSSGGGFTDTQYF.

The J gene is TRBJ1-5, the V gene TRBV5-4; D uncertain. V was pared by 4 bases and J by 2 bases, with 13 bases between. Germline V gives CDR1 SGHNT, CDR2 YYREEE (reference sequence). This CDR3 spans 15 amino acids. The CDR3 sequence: CASSNGASGNQPQHF. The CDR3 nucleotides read TGTGCCAGCAGCAACGGAGCAAGTGGCAATCAGCCCCAGCATTTT.

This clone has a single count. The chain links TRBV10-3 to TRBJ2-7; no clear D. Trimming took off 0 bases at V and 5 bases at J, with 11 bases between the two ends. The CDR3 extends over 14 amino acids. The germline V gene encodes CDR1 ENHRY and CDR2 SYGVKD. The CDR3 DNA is TGTGCCATCAGTGAGTCAGCGACTTCGGACGAGCAGTACTTC. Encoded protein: CAISESATSDEQYF.

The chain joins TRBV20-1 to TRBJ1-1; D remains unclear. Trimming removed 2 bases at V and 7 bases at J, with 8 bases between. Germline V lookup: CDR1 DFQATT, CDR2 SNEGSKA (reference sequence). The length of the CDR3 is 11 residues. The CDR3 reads CSARIGLEAFF. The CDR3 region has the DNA TGCAGTGCTAGAATTGGTCTTGAAGCTTTCTTT.